Listed here are 32 T cell receptor beta chains from one sample, sequenced in a study of blood T cell dynamics during melanoma immunotherapy. Clones were sequenced by immunoSEQ multiplex PCR, and TCRdb holds only the in-frame ones, with some missing. This table holds about 10,000 clones, over 75% found once. Sample time point: pre-treatment baseline. The sequences come from blood, collected from a patient treated with checkpoint blockade. The receptors come from a human donor with melanoma.

The chain has TRBV6-5 and TRBJ1-1; TRBD1 is a possible D gene (6 bases). The germline gives CDR1 MNHEY, CDR2 SVGAGI. Trimming left V 4 bases short and J 5 bases short, with 20 bases between. The CDR3 covers 16 residues. CDR3 sequence reads: CASSSRTARRETEAFF. The CDR3 coding sequence is TGTGCCAGCAGTTCCAGGACAGCCCGGAGGGAAACTGAAGCTTTCTTT.

This chain links TRBV6-5 with TRBJ2-1; 7 nucleotides match TRBD2. The CDR3 sequence is 15 residues long. Germline CDR1 and CDR2: MNHEY and SVGAGI. With 0 bases clipped from V and 5 bases from J, the junction kept 4 bases outside the gene matches. The CDR3 nucleotides read TGTGCCAGCAGTTACTCGCCAGCGGGACACAATGAGCAGTTCTTC. Protein product: CASSYSPAGHNEQFF.

The J gene is TRBJ2-7, the V gene TRBV6-1; 12 bases agree with TRBD2. After removal of 5 bases from V and 2 bases from J, the junction contained 1 base not matched to a gene. The CDR3 is made up of 14 amino acids. Germline-derived CDR1 and CDR2 are MNHNS and SASEGT. CDR3 nucleotides: TGTGCCAGCAGTCGACTAGCGGGAGCCTACGAGCAGTACTTC. It specifies CASSRLAGAYEQYF.

This chain joins TRBV7-9 and TRBJ2-7; perhaps TRBD1 as D (5 bases). V was cut by 5 bases and J by 4 bases, with 15 bases left in between. CDR3 length: 14 residues. Germline CDR1 is SEHNR and CDR2 is FQNEAQ (reference sequence). The CDR3 protein is CASSPRVTEYEQYF. The CDR3 DNA sequence: TGTGCCAGCAGCCCTAGGGTGACAGAATACGAGCAGTACTTC.

The chain couples TRBV7-2 to TRBJ2-3; D is possibly TRBD2 (6 bases). In germline, CDR1 is SGHTA, CDR2 FQGNSA. The ends were cut back, 1 base at V and 4 bases at J, with 12 bases in the middle. This CDR3 comprises 15 residues. The CDR3 region is CASSLDPRDSDTQYF. The CDR3 DNA follows: TGTGCCAGCAGCTTAGATCCCCGGGACTCAGATACGCAGTATTTT.

This chain joins TRBV7-9 and TRBJ2-3; the match to TRBD2 covers 7 bases. The J segment lost 2 bases and the V segment lost 2 bases, leaving 10 bases of the junction unmatched. The CDR3 loop spans 17 amino acids. In germline, CDR1 is SEHNR, CDR2 FQNEAQ (reference sequence). CDR3 loop: CASSLSHRRELTDTQYF. CDR3 nucleotide sequence: TGTGCCAGCAGCTTATCCCACAGGCGGGAGCTCACAGATACGCAGTATTTT.

DNA of the CDR3: TGTGCCAGCAGGCAGGGCCCATACGAGCAGTACTTC. Translated, it gives CASRQGPYEQYF. The chain couples TRBV28 to TRBJ2-7; the D gene is possibly TRBD1 (5 bases). The CDR3 covers 12 residues. Per germline, CDR1 MDHEN and CDR2 SYDVKM. The V and J ends lost 6 bases and 4 bases respectively, with 10 bases between them.

The CDR3 reads CASSLDRDREETQYF. The DNA of the CDR3 is TGTGCCAGCAGCTTAGATCGGGACAGGGAAGAGACCCAGTACTTC. The V and J genes are TRBV7-8 and TRBJ2-5; 9 bases are shared with TRBD1. The germline CDR1 and CDR2 sequences are SGHVS and FQNEAQ. This CDR3 region has 15 residues. Losses at the gene ends were 1 base for V and 3 bases for J; bases not matched to a gene: 3.

In the case of this clone: The junction and the germline gene differ at one end; a read error may be behind it. The chain has TRBV7-2 and TRBJ2-4, with TRBD1 matching 10 bases. From germline, CDR1 is SGHTA and CDR2 FQGNSA. The length of the CDR3 is 13 residues. The CDR3 is CASSRDRQGALDF. CDR3 nucleotide sequence: TGTGCCAGCAGTCGCGATAGACAGGGGGCTTTGGACTTC.

Here the CDR3 reads CASSLDRASYNEQFF. The CDR3 nucleotides are TGTGCCAGCAGCTTAGACCGAGCCTCCTACAATGAGCAGTTCTTC. The chain carries TRBV7-2 and TRBJ2-1; unclear D gene. The CDR3 extends over 15 amino acids. Trimming took off 1 base at V and 0 bases at J, with 7 bases between the two ends. Germline lookup yields CDR1 SGHTA and CDR2 FQGNSA.

This chain connects TRBV4-1 to TRBJ2-7; a possible D gene is TRBD1 (5 bases). Trimming took 3 bases from V and 4 from J, leaving 16 bases between them. Per the germline V gene, CDR1 is MGHRA and CDR2 is YSYEKL. This CDR3 is 15 amino acids long. CDR3 coding DNA: TGCGCCAGCAGCCAGCTCCAAGGGGCCAAATACGAGCAGTACTTC. It translates to CASSQLQGAKYEQYF.

The chain has TRBV14 and TRBJ2-3; 10 nucleotides agree with TRBD2. V shed 4 bases, J shed 6 bases, and the junction held 7 bases outside the gene matches. CDR1 is SGHDN, CDR2 FVKESK, per germline. There are 15 residues in the CDR3. The CDR3 region has the DNA TGTGCCAGCAGCCGTTGGACTAGCGGTGGCGATACGCAGTATTTT. Its translation is CASSRWTSGGDTQYF.

The rearrangement uses TRBV19 and TRBJ1-2; TRBD1 matches at 7 bases. CDR3 size: 15 residues. Germline loops: CDR1 LNHDA, CDR2 SQIVND (reference sequence). The ends lost 5 bases at V and 1 base at J; junction bases unmatched: 7. CDR3 sequence reads: CASSSRQGYNYGYTF. CDR3 DNA sequence: TGTGCCAGTAGTTCCCGACAGGGCTATAACTATGGCTACACCTTC. Using reference TRBV19 and TRBJ1-2 for the parts outside the CDR3, the full variable domain is DGGITQSPKYLFRKEGQNVTLSCEQNLNHDAMYWYRQDPGQGLRLIYYSQIVNDFQKGDIAEGYSVSREKKESFPLTVTSAQKNPTAFYLCASSSRQGYNYGYTFGSGTRLTVV.

The chain carries TRBV11-2 and TRBJ2-5; 8 nucleotides line up with TRBD2. The CDR3 is 17 amino acids. V lost 0 bases, J lost 2 bases, and 8 bases stayed unmatched. Germline CDR1 SGHAT, CDR2 FQNNGV. The CDR3 is CASSLDRAGGGQETQYF. Written as DNA, the CDR3 is TGTGCCAGCAGCTTAGATCGGGCGGGAGGAGGTCAAGAGACCCAGTACTTC.

J is TRBJ1-1 and V is TRBV28; no reliable D call. V was shortened by 6 bases and J by 3 bases, with 11 bases between the two germline ends. The CDR3 has 13 amino acids. Germline CDR1 reads MDHEN; CDR2 reads SYDVKM. DNA of the CDR3: TGTGCCAGCAGCCCCCCCGGGGACACTGAAGCTTTCTTT. Its translation: CASSPPGDTEAFF.

V is TRBV21-1 and J is TRBJ2-7; the D segment call TRBD2 is taken from the table without a DNA check. TRBV21-1 constitutes a pseudogene. There are 14 residues in the CDR3. The CDR3 nucleotides are TGTGCCAGCAGCAATACGGGTAGATCCTACGAGCAGTACTTC. Its translation: CASSNTGRSYEQYF.

The rearrangement uses TRBV28 and TRBJ2-7, with D tentatively TRBD1 (5 bases). CDR1 is MDHEN, CDR2 SYDVKM, per germline. With 5 bases removed from V and 6 bases from J, the gap between germline ends came to 11 bases. This CDR3 is 12 amino acids long. CDR3 nucleotides: TGTGCCAGCAGTCCCCAGGGTCTCGAGCAGTACTTC. Its translation is CASSPQGLEQYF.

This sequence joins TRBV6-5 and TRBJ1-1; TRBD1 matches 9 bases. Losses at the gene ends were 8 bases for V and 0 bases for J; bases not matched to a gene: 7. CDR3 length: 15 residues. Germline assignment: CDR1 MNHEY and CDR2 SVGAGI. The DNA for the CDR3 is TGTGCCAGCGTCCGGGACAGGGAAATGAACACTGAAGCTTTCTTT. The encoded protein is CASVRDREMNTEAFF.

This chain connects TRBV25-1 to TRBJ1-2; weak D call: TRBD1 (5 bases). The CDR3 totals 16 residues. Trimming removed 0 bases at V and 4 bases at J, with 15 bases between. Germline V lookup: CDR1 MGHDK, CDR2 SYGVNS. CDR3: CASSEYSIVGVYGYTF. DNA of the CDR3: TGTGCCAGCAGTGAATATTCCATCGTAGGGGTCTATGGCTACACCTTC.

CDR3 region: CASSLFGVYEQYF. The CDR3 DNA reads TGTGCCAGCAGTTTATTTGGCGTTTACGAGCAGTACTTC. V is TRBV28 and J is TRBJ2-7, with no clear D. The CDR3 has 13 residues. V was cut by 1 base and J by 4 bases, with 8 bases left in between. Germline V gives CDR1 MDHEN, CDR2 SYDVKM.

J is TRBJ1-1 and V is TRBV6-5, with D hard to call. The CDR3 is made up of 12 amino acids. Per the germline V gene, CDR1 is MNHEY and CDR2 is SVGAGI. Trimming left V 5 bases short and J 0 bases short, with 4 bases between. CDR3 sequence: CASSRLNTEAFF. The CDR3 DNA reads as TGTGCCAGCAGTCGGTTGAACACTGAAGCTTTCTTT.

This clone was detected once. In the same sample, other DNA sequences code for this CDR3. The V and J genes are TRBV28 and TRBJ1-2, with D perhaps TRBD1 (5 bases). In germline, CDR1 is MDHEN, CDR2 SYDVKM. V was clipped by 6 bases and J by 8 bases, with 16 bases between them. This CDR3 spans 13 amino acids. The CDR3 spells CASSPPGGWGYTF. The DNA of the CDR3 is TGTGCCAGCAGCCCCCCCGGGGGATGGGGCTACACCTTC.

This chain uses TRBV4-2 with TRBJ2-7, with 12 bases lining up with TRBD1. Germline CDR1 LGHNA, CDR2 YNFKEQ. This CDR3 has 15 residues. Trimming removed 2 bases from V and 6 bases from J; junction bases left unmatched: 5. The CDR3 loop reads CASSQPGQGATEQYF. As DNA, the CDR3 is TGTGCCAGCAGCCAACCGGGACAGGGGGCGACCGAGCAGTACTTC.

The J gene is TRBJ2-1, the V gene TRBV7-9, with D unclear. CDR1 SEHNR and CDR2 FQNEAQ come from the germline V gene (reference sequence). The CDR3 runs 11 residues. V gave up 3 bases and J gave up 9 bases, with 6 bases separating them. The chain's CDR3 is CASSFEREQFF. The CDR3 DNA is TGTGCCAGCAGCTTTGAGCGTGAGCAGTTCTTC.

The chain has TRBV28 and TRBJ1-5; D gene unclear. The CDR3 extends over 16 amino acids. The germline CDR1 and CDR2 sequences are MDHEN and SYDVKM. Trimming left V 8 bases short and J 0 bases short, with 17 bases between. The CDR3: CASDFNRGYSNQPQHF. As DNA, the CDR3 is TGTGCCAGCGATTTTAACAGAGGTTATAGCAATCAGCCCCAGCATTTT. Supplemented by reference TRBV28 and TRBJ1-5, the full variable domain reads DVKVTQSSRYLVKRTGEKVFLECVQDMDHENMFWYRQDPGLGLRLIYFSYDVKMKEKGDIPEGYSVSREKKERFSLILESASTNQTSMYLCASDFNRGYSNQPQHFGDGTRLSIL.

The sample holds one count of this clone. The V call is TRBV27, the J call TRBJ2-3; D is possibly TRBD2 (6 bases). The CDR3 is made up of 17 amino acids. Germline CDR1 MNHEY, CDR2 SMNVEV (reference sequence). The ends were cut back, 1 base at V and 9 bases at J, with 23 bases in the middle. CDR3 protein: CASSLYPGGIYRETQYF. The CDR3 nucleotides read TGTGCCAGCAGTTTATACCCCGGAGGGATCTACCGAGAGACGCAGTATTTT.

The rearrangement links TRBV7-2 to TRBJ2-7; D possibly uses TRBD1 or TRBD2 (6 bases each). Looked up from germline, CDR1 is SGHTA and CDR2 is FQGNSA. This CDR3 region has 14 residues. The V and J ends lost 2 bases and 2 bases respectively, with 10 bases between them. The CDR3 DNA reads TGTGCCAGCAGCTTATATGGGGGGCCCTACGAGCAGTACTTC. Translated, it gives CASSLYGGPYEQYF.

The rearrangement links TRBV7-2 to TRBJ2-5, with D hard to call. With 7 bases removed from V and 7 bases from J, the gap between germline ends came to 13 bases. In germline, CDR1 is SGHTA, CDR2 FQGNSA. The CDR3 covers 12 residues. The CDR3 nucleotides are TGTGCCAGCACCCAGGATGGAAGGACCCAGTACTTC. Amino acid sequence: CASTQDGRTQYF.

The chain combines TRBV2 with TRBJ2-2, with 9 nucleotides matching TRBD1. Looked up from germline, CDR1 is SNHLY and CDR2 is FYNNEI. J was trimmed by 7 bases and V by 5 bases; bases with no gene match: 5. The CDR3 extends over 14 amino acids. For the CDR3, the DNA is TGTGCCAGCAGTCAGACAGGGGGAGTCGGGGAGCTGTTTTTT. It encodes CASSQTGGVGELFF.

The chain couples TRBV27 to TRBJ2-2; possible D gene TRBD2, 5 bases. Trimming pared 6 bases from V and 6 bases from J, leaving 14 bases between. There are 14 residues in the CDR3. In germline, CDR1 is MNHEY, CDR2 SMNVEV (reference sequence). In nucleotides, the CDR3 is TGTGCCAGCAGGACCCTTACTAGAGCCGGGGAGCTGTTTTTT. This encodes CASRTLTRAGELFF.

The chain joins TRBV7-3 to TRBJ2-3; 8 bases are a match to TRBD2. The CDR3 runs to 16 residues. Germline V gene lookup returns CDR1 SGHTA and CDR2 FQGTGA. The junction had 7 bases not matched to a gene; V was cut back by 2 bases and J by 3 bases. The CDR3 bases are TGTGCCAGCAGCTTAGGTTCTAGCGGGTTTACAGATACGCAGTATTTT. Its translation: CASSLGSSGFTDTQYF.

This chain joins TRBV7-9 and TRBJ2-2; D gene uncertain. The CDR3 runs to 11 residues. V gave up 2 bases and J gave up 5 bases, with 0 bases separating them. CDR1 is SEHNR and CDR2 is FQNEAQ in the germline V gene (reference sequence). This chain's CDR3 is CASSLTGELFF. CDR3 nucleotides: TGTGCCAGCAGCTTAACCGGGGAGCTGTTTTTT.